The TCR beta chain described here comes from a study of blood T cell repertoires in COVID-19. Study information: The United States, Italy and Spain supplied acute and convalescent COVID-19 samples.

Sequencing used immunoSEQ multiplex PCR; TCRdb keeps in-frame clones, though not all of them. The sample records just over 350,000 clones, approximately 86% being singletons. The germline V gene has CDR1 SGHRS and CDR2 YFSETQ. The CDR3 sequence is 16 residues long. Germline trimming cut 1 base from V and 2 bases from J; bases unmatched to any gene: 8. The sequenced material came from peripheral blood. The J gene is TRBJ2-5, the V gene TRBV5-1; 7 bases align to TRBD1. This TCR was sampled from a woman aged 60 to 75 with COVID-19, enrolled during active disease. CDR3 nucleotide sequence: TGCGCCAGCAGCTTGTCGTTTCCGGGACAGCAAGAGACCCAGTACTTC. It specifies CASSLSFPGQQETQYF.